These T cell receptor beta chains were read from a single sample in a study of shared clonotypes between healthy human individuals. Clones were sequenced by immunoSEQ multiplex PCR, and TCRdb holds only the in-frame ones, with some missing. This table holds about 870,000 clones, around 92% found once. Sequencing was performed on naive CD8+ T cells sorted from blood. The receptors shown here come from a man aged 25 to 40 in good health. The CDR3 runs from the conserved cysteine through the conserved F or W. A D gene is named only where the DNA matches it firmly.

d_gene	j_gene	v_gene	CDR3aa	CDR3nt
-	TRBJ2-2	TRBV7-6	CASSLYLNTGELFF	TGTGCCAGCAGCTTATATCTGAACACCGGGGAGCTGTTTTTT
TRBD1	TRBJ2-7	TRBV15	CATSRVGTGVEQYF	TGTGCCACCAGCAGAGTCGGGACAGGGGTGGAGCAGTACTTC
-	TRBJ1-1	TRBV28	CASVPTMNTEAFF	TGTGCCAGCGTGCCCACAATGAACACTGAAGCTTTCTTT
TRBD2	TRBJ2-2	TRBV7-3	CASSPRTSGMNTGELFF	TGTGCCAGCAGCCCACGGACTAGCGGGATGAACACCGGGGAGCTGTTTTTT
-	TRBJ1-2	TRBV7-9	CASSMLAQGDYGYTF	TGTGCCAGCAGCATGTTAGCTCAAGGGGACTATGGCTACACCTTC
-	TRBJ2-7	TRBV19	CASTSSGSSYEQYF	TGTGCCAGTACCTCCTCCGGGTCCTCCTACGAGCAGTACTTC
-	TRBJ1-1	TRBV13	CASSLGPQANGAFF	TGTGCCAGCAGCTTAGGCCCGCAGGCGAATGGAGCTTTCTTT
-	TRBJ2-7	TRBV11-2	CASSLVSDGHSAGQYF	TGTGCCAGCAGCTTAGTGAGCGACGGTCACTCAGCCGGGCAGTACTTC
-	TRBJ2-6	TRBV7-6	CASSLGADGANVLTF	TGTGCCAGCAGCTTAGGGGCGGACGGGGCCAACGTCCTGACTTTC
-	TRBJ2-2	TRBV5-1	CASSPQKSGLGKIRGELFF	TGCGCCAGCAGCCCACAAAAGTCGGGACTGGGGAAAATAAGGGGGGAGCTGTTTTTT
-	TRBJ2-4	TRBV11-1	CASSSRENIQYF	TGTGCCAGCAGCTCCCGGGAGAACATTCAGTACTTC
-	TRBJ1-1	TRBV5-5	CASSPRSAEAFF	TGTGCCAGCAGCCCCCGTAGCGCTGAAGCTTTCTTT